This T cell receptor beta chain derives from a study of beta chain features in type 1 diabetes. In its sample, this clone ranks as medium-sized. Its target is not known. Germline loops: CDR1 MDHEN, CDR2 SYDVKM. With 5 bases clipped from V and 1 base from J, the junction kept 2 bases outside the gene matches. CDR3 length: 15 residues. Study-level results: When Type 1 diabetes patients were examined, their TCRB CDR3s proved moderately but significantly shorter in all four CD4+ subsets.

The authors reverse transcribed all of the isolated RNA, so sequencing captured expressed TCRB transcripts. TCRdb's table, derived via immunoSEQ multiplex PCR, lists solely in-frame clones and lacks some. The repertoire consists of 120,000 or so clones, with approximately 15% occurring once and the leading ten covering approximately 2.5%. The chain joins TRBV28 to TRBJ2-3, with 11 nucleotides matching TRBD2. The specimen was central memory CD4+ T cells from blood. The clonotype was recovered from a man aged 18 to 35 with type 1 diabetes. CDR3 sequence (DNA): TGTGCCAGCAGTGCACTAGCGGGGGGCACAGATACGCAGTATTTT. Its translation: CASSALAGGTDTQYF.